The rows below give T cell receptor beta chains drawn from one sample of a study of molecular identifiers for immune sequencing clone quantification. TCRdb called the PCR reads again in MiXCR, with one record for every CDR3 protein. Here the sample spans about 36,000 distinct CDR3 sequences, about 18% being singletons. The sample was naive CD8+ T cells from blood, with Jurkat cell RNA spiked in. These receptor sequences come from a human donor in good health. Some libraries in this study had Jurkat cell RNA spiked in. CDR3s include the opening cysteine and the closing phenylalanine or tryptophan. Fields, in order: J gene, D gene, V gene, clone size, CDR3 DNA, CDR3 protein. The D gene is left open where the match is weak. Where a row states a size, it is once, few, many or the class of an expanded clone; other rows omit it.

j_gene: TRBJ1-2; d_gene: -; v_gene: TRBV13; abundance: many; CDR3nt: TGTGCCAGCAGCTTAGGCCTGGGGGGCGCGCAGGGCTACACCTTC; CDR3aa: CASSLGLGGAQGYTF
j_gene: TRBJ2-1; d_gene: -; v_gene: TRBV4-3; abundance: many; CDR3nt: TGCGCCAGCAGCCAAGATGTTGGTAGCCTCTATGAGCAGTTCTTC; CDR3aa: CASSQDVGSLYEQFF
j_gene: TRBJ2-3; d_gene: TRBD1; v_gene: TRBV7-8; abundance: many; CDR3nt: TGTGCCAGCAGCCCAGGGGGATCAAACGATACAGATACGCAGTATTTT; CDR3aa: CASSPGGSNDTDTQYF
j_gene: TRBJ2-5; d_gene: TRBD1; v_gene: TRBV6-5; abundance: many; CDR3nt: TGTGCCAGCAGTTGGACAGGGCAAGAGACCCAGTACTTC; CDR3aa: CASSWTGQETQYF
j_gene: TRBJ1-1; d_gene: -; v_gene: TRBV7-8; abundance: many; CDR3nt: TGTGCCAGCATCTCGAACACTGAAGCTTTCTTT; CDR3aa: CASISNTEAFF
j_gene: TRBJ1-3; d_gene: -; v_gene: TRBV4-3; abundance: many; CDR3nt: TGCGCCAGCAGCCAAGGTTCAGGCAGGGCTCGTGACACCATATATTTT; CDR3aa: CASSQGSGRARDTIYF
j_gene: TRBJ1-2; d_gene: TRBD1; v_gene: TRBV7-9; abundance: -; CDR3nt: TGTGCCAGCAGCCAACAGGGGGTTCAGGATGGCTACACCTTC; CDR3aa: CASSQQGVQDGYTF
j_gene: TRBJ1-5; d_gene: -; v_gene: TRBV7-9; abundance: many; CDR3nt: TGTGCCAGCAGCTATTCAGGGCTGGGGCAGCCCCAGCATTTT; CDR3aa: CASSYSGLGQPQHF
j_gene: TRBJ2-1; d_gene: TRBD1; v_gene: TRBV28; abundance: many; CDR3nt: TGTGCCAGCAGTCTCAACCCCCGGGACAGGGGGTACAATGAGCAGTTCTTC; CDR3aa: CASSLNPRDRGYNEQFF
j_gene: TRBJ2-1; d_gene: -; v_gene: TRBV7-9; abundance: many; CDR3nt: TGTGCCAGCAGCTTTGGGTCCCCCAATGAGCAGTTCTTC; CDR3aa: CASSFGSPNEQFF
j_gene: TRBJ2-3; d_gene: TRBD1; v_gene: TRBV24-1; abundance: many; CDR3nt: TGTGCCACCAGCGACCCCGGGACAGGAGCCACAGATACGCAGTATTTT; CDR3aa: CATSDPGTGATDTQYF
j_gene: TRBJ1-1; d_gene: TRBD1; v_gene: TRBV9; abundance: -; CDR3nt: TGTGCCAGCAGCGGAGGGACAGGGAAGGGCTATTTTGGAGATGAAGCTTTCTTT; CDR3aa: CASSGGTGKGYFGDEAFF
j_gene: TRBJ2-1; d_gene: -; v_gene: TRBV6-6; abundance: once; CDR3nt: TGTGCCAGCAGTTACTCGCCAAACAATGAGCAGTTCTTC; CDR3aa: CASSYSPNNEQFF
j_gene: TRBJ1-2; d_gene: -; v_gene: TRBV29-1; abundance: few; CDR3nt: TGCAGCGTTTCTCCTTACACCTTC; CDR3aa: CSVSPYTF
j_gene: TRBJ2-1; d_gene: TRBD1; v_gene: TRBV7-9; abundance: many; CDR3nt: TGTGCCAGCAGCTTAGTAGGGACAGGGAGCCACAATGAGCAGTTCTTC; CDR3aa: CASSLVGTGSHNEQFF
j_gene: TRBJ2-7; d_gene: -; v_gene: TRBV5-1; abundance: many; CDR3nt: TGCGCCAGCAGCTTGGATCCGGGGCCCTACGAGCAGTACTTC; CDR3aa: CASSLDPGPYEQYF
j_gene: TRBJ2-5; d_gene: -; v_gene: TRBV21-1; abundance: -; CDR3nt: TGTGCCAGCAGCCCGGGGGTAGCGGGAGTAAATCCGGGTGAGACCCAGTACTTC; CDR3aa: CASSPGVAGVNPGETQYF
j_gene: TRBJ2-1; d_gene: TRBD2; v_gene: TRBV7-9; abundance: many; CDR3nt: TGTGCCAGCAGCATGCCCGGGACTAGCGGCAATGAGCAGTTCTTC; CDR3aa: CASSMPGTSGNEQFF
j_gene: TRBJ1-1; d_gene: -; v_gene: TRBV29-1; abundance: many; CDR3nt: TGCAGCGTTGAATTACCGTGGGGGGACACTGAAGCTTTCTTT; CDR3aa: CSVELPWGDTEAFF
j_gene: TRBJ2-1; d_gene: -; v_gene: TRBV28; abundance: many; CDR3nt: TGTGCCAGCAGTTTACCGATCGGCAATGAGCAGTTCTTC; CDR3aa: CASSLPIGNEQFF
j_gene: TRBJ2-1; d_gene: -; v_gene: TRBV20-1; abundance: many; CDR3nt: TGCAGTGCACCACAGCGGGCCTCCTACAATGAGCAGTTCTTC; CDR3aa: CSAPQRASYNEQFF
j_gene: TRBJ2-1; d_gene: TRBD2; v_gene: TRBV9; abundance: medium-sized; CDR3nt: TGTGCCAGCAGCGCGCTAGCGGGAGGTAAAAATGAGCAGTTCTTC; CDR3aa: CASSALAGGKNEQFF
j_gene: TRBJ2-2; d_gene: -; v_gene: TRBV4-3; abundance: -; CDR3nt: TGCGCCAGCAGCCAAAACAGAGTGAACACCGGGGAGCTGTTTTTT; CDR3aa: CASSQNRVNTGELFF
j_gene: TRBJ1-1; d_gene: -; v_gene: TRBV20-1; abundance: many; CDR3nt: TGCAGGCTACCCGGGGGTGGCACTGAAGCTTTCTTT; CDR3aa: CRLPGGGTEAFF
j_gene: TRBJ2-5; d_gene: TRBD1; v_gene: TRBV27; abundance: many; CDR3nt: TGTGCCAGCAGTTGGCAGGGGGCGCAGGAGACCCAGTACTTC; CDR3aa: CASSWQGAQETQYF
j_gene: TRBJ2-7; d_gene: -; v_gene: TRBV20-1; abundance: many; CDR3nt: TGCAGTGCTAGTCAAGGGGACCCCTACGAGCAGTACTTC; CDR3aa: CSASQGDPYEQYF
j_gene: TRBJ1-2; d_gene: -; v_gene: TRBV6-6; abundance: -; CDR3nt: TGTGCAGCTGATGACCTGAACTATGGCTACACCTTC; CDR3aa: CAADDLNYGYTF
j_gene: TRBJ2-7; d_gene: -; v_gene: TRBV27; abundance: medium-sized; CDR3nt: TGTGCCAGCAGTCTTGACGGCTACGAGCAGTACTTC; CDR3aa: CASSLDGYEQYF
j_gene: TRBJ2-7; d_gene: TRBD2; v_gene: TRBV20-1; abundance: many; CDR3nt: TGCAGTGCTAGGACTAGCGGGATTTCCTACGAGCAGTACTTC; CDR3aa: CSARTSGISYEQYF
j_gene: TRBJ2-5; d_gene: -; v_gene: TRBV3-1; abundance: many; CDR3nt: TGTGCCAGCAGCCAAGACAAGACTAGTCCGTCCCAAGAGACCCAGTACTTC; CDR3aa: CASSQDKTSPSQETQYF
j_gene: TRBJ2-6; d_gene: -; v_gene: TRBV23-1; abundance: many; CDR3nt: TGCGCCAGCAGTCAAGAAAGGGCAGGGCCCCCTCTCTCTGGGGCCAACGTCCTGACTTTC; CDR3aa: CASSQERAGPPLSGANVLTF
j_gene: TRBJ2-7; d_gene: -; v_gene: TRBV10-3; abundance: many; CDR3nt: TGTGCCACCCGGGATTACGAGCAGTACTTC; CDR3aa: CATRDYEQYF
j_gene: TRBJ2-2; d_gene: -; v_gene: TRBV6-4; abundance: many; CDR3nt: TGTGCCAGCAGTCCCCTAGCGACTGGGGAGCTGTTTTTT; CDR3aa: CASSPLATGELFF
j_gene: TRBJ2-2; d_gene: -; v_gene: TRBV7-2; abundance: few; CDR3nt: TGTGCCAGCAGCCCACTAGCCCCGCTACTTGGCCCCGGGGAGCTGTTTTTT; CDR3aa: CASSPLAPLLGPGELFF
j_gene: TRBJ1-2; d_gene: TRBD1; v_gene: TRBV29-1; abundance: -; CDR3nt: TGCAGCGTCCGAGGACAGGGGAAGCGAGGTGGCTACACCTTC; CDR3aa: CSVRGQGKRGGYTF
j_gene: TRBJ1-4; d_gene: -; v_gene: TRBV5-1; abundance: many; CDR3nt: TGCGCCAGCAGCTCCGTTCCAGAGGCTGAAAAACTGTTTTTT; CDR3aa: CASSSVPEAEKLFF
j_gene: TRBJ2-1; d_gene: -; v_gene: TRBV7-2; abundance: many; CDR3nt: TGTGCCAGCAGCCTAGGCTATCTAGCGTCTCTTGGTGTGTTCTTC; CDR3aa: CASSLGYLASLGVFF
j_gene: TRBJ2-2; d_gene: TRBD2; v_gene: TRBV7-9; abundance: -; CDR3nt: TGTGCCAGCAGCTTCGAGCGGGGGAACACCGGGGAGCTGTTTTTT; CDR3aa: CASSFERGNTGELFF
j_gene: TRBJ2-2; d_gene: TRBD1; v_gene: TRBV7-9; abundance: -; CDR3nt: TGTGCCAGCAGCCCCAAGACAGGGGGAGAGAACACCGGGGAGCTGTTTTTT; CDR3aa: CASSPKTGGENTGELFF
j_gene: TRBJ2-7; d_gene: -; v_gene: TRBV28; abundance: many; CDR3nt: TGTGCCAGCAGTCCGTGGGGTGAGGTGGTCTACGAGCAGTACTTC; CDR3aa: CASSPWGEVVYEQYF
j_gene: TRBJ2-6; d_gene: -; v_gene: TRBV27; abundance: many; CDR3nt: TGTGCCAGCAGCGGGGTGGGCCAGGACTCTGGGGCCAACGTCCTGACTTTC; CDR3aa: CASSGVGQDSGANVLTF
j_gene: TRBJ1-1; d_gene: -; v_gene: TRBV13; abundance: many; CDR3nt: TGTGCCAGCAGCTTACCCTTAGGACAGTCCCCCAGTGAAGCTTTCTTT; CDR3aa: CASSLPLGQSPSEAFF
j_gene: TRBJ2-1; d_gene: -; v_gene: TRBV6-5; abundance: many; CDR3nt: TGTGCCAGCAGTTACTCCGATTCGATACCCTATGAGCAGTTCTTC; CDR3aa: CASSYSDSIPYEQFF
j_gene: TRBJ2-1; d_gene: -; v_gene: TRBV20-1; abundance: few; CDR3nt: TGCAGTGCTAGTGTGAAATATGAGCAGTTCTTC; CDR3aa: CSASVKYEQFF
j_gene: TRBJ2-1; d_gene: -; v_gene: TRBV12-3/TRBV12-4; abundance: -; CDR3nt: TGTGCCAGCAGTTCTTTTCTCAATGAGCAGTTCTTC; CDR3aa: CASSSFLNEQFF
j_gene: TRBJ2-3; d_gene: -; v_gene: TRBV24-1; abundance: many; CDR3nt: TGTGCCACCAGTGATTTAGTGAGGGAAGGAGATACGCAGTATTTT; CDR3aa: CATSDLVREGDTQYF
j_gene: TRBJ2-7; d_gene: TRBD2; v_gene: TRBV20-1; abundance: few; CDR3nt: TGCAGTGCTAGAGATATACGAGGACTAGCGGGAGGCTCAAGCTACGAGCAGTACTTC; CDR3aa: CSARDIRGLAGGSSYEQYF
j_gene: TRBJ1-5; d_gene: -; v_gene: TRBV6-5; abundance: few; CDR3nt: TGTGCCAGCAGCCCAGCTTGGCGGAGCAATCAGCCCCAGCATTTT; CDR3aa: CASSPAWRSNQPQHF
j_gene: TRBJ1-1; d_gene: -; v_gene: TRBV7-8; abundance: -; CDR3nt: TGTGCCAGCAGGGCAGTATTCGGAAAGAACACTGAAGCTTTCTTT; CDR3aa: CASRAVFGKNTEAFF
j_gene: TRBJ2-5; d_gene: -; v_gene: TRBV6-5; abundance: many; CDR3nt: TGTGCCAGCAGTTACTGGGGAAGCGAGACCCAGTACTTC; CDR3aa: CASSYWGSETQYF
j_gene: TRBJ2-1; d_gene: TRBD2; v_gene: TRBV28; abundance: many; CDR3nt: TGTGCCACTACCCCGCTAGCGGGAGACTATGAGCAGTTCTTC; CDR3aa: CATTPLAGDYEQFF
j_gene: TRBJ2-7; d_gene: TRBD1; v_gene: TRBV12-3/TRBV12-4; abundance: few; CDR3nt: TGTGCCAGCAGTCCGACAGGGCTCGAGCAGTACTTC; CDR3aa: CASSPTGLEQYF
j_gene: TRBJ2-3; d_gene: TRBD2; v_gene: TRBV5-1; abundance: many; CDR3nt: TGCGCCAGCAGCTCGGGCCCACCTCGGACTAGCGGGAGCACAGATACGCAGTATTTT; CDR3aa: CASSSGPPRTSGSTDTQYF
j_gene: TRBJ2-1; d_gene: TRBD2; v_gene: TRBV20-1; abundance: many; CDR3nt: TGCAGTGCTGGACTAGCGGGATACAATGAGCAGTTCTTC; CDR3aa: CSAGLAGYNEQFF
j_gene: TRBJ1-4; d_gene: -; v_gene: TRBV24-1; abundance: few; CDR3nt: TGTGCCAAGATAGGGGCTTCAAATGAAAAACTGTTTTTT; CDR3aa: CAKIGASNEKLFF
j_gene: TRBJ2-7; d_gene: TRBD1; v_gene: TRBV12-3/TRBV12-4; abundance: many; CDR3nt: TGTGCCAGCACCAACACAGGGGACGAGCAGTACTTC; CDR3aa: CASTNTGDEQYF
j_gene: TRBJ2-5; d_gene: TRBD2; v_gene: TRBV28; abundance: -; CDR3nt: TGTGCCAGCAGCTTGTCGGGACTAACCGGAGGGGAGACCCAGTACTTC; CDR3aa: CASSLSGLTGGETQYF
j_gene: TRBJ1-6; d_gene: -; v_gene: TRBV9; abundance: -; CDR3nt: TGTGCCAGCAGCGTCGAGAGGGGGAATTCACCCCTCCACTTT; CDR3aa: CASSVERGNSPLHF